Sequencing of this T cell receptor (beta chain) was carried out in a study of T-cell reconstitution after alpha-beta-depleted transplantation in children. Trimming took 5 bases from V and 6 from J; bases not matched to a gene: 9. Germline V lookup: CDR1 MNHEY, CDR2 SVGAGI. The CDR3 sequence is 15 residues long. Preparation of the TCRbeta library was carried out with unique molecular identifiers. TCRdb called the PCR reads again in MiXCR, with one record for every CDR3 protein. Found here are some 350,000 distinct CDR3 sequences, 9% to 12% of them singletons; the top ten hold approximately 2.3%. The receptor was derived from a human donor who donated a stem cell graft to a child with acute lymphoblastic leukemia. The rearrangement joins TRBV6-5 to TRBJ2-3, with 9 bases lining up with TRBD2. The sample consisted of PBMCs from the stem cell graft donor, taken from the stem cell graft. CDR3 bases: TGTGCCAGCAGTCCCTTTAGCGGGAGAGCGGATACGCAGTATTTT. Its protein product is CASSPFSGRADTQYF.